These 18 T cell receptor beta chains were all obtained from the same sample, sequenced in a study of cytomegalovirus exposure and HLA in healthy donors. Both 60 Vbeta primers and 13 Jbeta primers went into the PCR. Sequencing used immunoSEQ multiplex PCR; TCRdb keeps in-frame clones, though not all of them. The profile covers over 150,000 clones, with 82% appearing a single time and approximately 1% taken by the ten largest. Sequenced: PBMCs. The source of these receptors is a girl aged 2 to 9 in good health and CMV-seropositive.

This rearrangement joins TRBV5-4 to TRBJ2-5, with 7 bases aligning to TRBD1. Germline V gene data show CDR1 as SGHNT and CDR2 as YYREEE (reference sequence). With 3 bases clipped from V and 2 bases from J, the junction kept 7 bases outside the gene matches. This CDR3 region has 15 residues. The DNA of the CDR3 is TGTGCCAGCAGCTCCACAGGGGCGGCTCAAGAGACCCAGTACTTC. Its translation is CASSSTGAAQETQYF.

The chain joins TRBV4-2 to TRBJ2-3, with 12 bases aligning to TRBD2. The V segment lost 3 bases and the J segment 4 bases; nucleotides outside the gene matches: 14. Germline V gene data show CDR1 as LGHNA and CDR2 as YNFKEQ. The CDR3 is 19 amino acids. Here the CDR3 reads CASSQYFIRLAGVADTQYF. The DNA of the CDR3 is TGTGCCAGCAGCCAGTACTTCATTAGACTAGCGGGAGTCGCAGATACGCAGTATTTT.

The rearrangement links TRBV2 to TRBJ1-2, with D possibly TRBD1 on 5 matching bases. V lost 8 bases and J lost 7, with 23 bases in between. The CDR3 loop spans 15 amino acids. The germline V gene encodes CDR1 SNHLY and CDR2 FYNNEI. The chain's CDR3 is CASFLRGVAFGGYTF. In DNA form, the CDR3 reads TGTGCCAGCTTCCTCCGGGGGGTGGCCTTCGGTGGCTACACCTTC. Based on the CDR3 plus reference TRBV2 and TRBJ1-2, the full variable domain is EPEVTQTPSHQVTQMGQEVILRCVPISNHLYFYWYRQILGQKVEFLVSFYNNEISEKSEIFDDQFSVERPDGSNFTLKIRSTKLEDSAMYFCASFLRGVAFGGYTFGSGTRLTVV.

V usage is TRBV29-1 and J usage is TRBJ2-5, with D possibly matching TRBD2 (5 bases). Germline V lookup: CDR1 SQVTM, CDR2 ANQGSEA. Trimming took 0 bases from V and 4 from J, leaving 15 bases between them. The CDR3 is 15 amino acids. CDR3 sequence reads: CSVEELRGLGETQYF. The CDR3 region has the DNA TGCAGCGTTGAAGAGCTCCGGGGTTTAGGAGAGACCCAGTACTTC.

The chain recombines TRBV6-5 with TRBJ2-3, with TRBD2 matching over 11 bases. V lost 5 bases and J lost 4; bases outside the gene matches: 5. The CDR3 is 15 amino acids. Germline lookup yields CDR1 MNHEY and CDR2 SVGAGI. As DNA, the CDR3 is TGTGCCAGCAGTCGAAGACTAGCGGGGTCAGATACGCAGTATTTT. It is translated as CASSRRLAGSDTQYF.

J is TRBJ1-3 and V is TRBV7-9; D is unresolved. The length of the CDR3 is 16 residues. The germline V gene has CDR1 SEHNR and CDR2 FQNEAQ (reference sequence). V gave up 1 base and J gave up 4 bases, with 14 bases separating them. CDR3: CASSLERGRIGNTIYF. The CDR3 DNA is TGTGCCAGCAGCTTAGAGCGGGGTCGGATAGGAAACACCATATATTTT.

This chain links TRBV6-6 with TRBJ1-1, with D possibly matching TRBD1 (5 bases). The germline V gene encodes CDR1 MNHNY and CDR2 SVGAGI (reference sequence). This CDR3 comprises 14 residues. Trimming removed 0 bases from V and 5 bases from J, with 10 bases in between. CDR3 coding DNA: TGTGCCAGCAGTTACTCCCCCGGGGGAACTGAAGCTTTCTTT. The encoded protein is CASSYSPGGTEAFF.

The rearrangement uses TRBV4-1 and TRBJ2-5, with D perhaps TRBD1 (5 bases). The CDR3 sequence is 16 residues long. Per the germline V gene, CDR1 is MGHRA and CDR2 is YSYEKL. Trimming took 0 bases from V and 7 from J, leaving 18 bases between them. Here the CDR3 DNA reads TGCGCCAGCAGCCAAGAGAAGGGGCTCCCGGCGCGGACCCAGTACTTC. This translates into CASSQEKGLPARTQYF.

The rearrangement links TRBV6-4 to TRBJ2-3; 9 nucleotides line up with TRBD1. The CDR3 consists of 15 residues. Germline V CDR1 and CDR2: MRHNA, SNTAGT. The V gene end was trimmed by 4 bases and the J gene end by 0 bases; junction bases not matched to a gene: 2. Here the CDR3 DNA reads TGTGCCAGCAGTGCGACAGGGGGAAGCACAGATACGCAGTATTTT. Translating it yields CASSATGGSTDTQYF.

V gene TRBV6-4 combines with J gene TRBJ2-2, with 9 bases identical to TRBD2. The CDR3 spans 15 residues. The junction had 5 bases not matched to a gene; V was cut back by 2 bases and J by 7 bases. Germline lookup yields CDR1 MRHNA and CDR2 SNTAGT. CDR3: CASSDEAGGVGELFF. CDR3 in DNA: TGTGCCAGCAGTGACGAGGCGGGAGGGGTCGGGGAGCTGTTTTTT.

CDR3 sequence reads: CSAFLEIAGVYGYTF. CDR3 sequence (DNA): TGCAGCGCATTCCTTGAGATAGCAGGGGTTTATGGCTACACCTTC. The genes are TRBV29-1 and TRBJ1-2; perhaps TRBD1 as D (6 bases). The CDR3 extends over 15 amino acids. The germline CDR1 and CDR2 sequences are SQVTM and ANQGSEA. V shed 7 bases and J shed 5 bases, with 23 bases lying between them.

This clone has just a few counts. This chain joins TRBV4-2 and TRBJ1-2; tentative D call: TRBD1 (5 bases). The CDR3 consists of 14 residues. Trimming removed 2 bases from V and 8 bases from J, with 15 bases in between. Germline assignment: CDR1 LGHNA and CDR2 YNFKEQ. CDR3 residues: CASSQPQVEEGYTF. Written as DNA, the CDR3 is TGTGCCAGCAGCCAACCACAGGTCGAGGAGGGCTACACCTTC.

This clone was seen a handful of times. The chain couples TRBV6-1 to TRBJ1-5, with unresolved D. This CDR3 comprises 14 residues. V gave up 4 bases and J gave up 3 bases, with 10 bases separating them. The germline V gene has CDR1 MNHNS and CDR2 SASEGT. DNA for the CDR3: TGTGCCAGCAGTGTACACGGGAACAATCAGCCCCAGCATTTT. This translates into CASSVHGNNQPQHF.

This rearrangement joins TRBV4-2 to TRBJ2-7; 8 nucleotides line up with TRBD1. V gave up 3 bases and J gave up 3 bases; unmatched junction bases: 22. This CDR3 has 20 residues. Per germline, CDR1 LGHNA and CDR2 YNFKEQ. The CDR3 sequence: CASSHFLHRDRRREFYEQYF. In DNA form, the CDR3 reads TGTGCCAGCAGCCACTTTCTGCACCGGGACAGGAGGCGGGAATTCTACGAGCAGTACTTC.

The CDR3 bases are TGCGCCAGCAGCTCGAGTACTTGGACAAGACTCTACGAGCAGTACTTC. Translation gives CASSSSTWTRLYEQYF. The rearrangement links TRBV5-1 to TRBJ2-7, with D perhaps TRBD1 (5 bases). The CDR3 has 16 amino acids. Trimming pared 3 bases from V and 3 bases from J, leaving 19 bases between. CDR1 and CDR2 from the germline V gene are SGHRS and YFSETQ.

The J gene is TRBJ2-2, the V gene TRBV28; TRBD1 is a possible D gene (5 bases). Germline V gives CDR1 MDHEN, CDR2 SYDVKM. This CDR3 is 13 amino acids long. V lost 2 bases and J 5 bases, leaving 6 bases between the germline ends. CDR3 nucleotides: TGTGCCAGCAGTTTAAGGGGTACCGGGGAGCTGTTTTTT. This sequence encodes CASSLRGTGELFF.

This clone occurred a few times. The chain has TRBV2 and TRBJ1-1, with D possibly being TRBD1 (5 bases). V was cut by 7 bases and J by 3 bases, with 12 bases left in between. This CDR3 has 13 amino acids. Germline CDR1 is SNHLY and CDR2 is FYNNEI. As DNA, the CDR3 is TGTGCCAGCACGAAGGGGAGGGACACTGAAGCTTTCTTT. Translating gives CASTKGRDTEAFF.

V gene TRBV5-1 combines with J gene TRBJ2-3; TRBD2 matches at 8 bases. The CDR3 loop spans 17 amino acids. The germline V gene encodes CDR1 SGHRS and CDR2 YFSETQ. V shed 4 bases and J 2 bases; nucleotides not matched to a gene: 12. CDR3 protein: CASSLSGGRYVTDTQYF. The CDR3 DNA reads TGCGCCAGCAGCCTGTCCGGCGGGAGGTACGTCACAGATACGCAGTATTTT.